This T cell receptor beta chain was sequenced during a study of beta chain features in type 1 diabetes. General study findings and limits: For Type 1 diabetes patients, all four CD4+ subsets carried TCRB CDR3s that were moderately but significantly shorter. Type 1 diabetes patients had fewer VDJ junction insertions and more deletions.

This clone has a handful of counts. The target antigen is unknown. The germline CDR1 and CDR2 sequences are SGHRS and YFSETQ. The CDR3 has 14 residues. The germline V and J ends were trimmed by 5 bases and 1 base, with 7 bases remaining between them. The authors reverse transcribed all of the isolated RNA, so sequencing captured expressed TCRB transcripts. Sequenced by immunoSEQ multiplex PCR; TCRdb stores in-frame clones only, minus some. The table records 200,000 to 300,000 clones, approximately 10% of them present only once. Input material: naive CD4+ T cells from blood. The chain links TRBV5-1 to TRBJ2-6; D gene uncertain. This clonotype originated in a man aged 30-40 years with type 1 diabetes. CDR3 protein: CASRLTSGANVLTF. CDR3 DNA sequence: TGCGCCAGCAGGCTGACATCTGGGGCCAACGTCCTGACTTTC.